This record concerns one T cell receptor beta chain sequence. Its antigen is unknown. Alongside a J-beta primer mix, a sample-barcoded 5' primer served in a second PCR lasting about 7 to 11 cycles. TCRdb itself ran the 5' RACE reads through MiXCR, one entry per CDR3 protein. The sample shows more than 900,000 distinct CDR3 sequences, roughly 29% of them seen only once. The source of the sample is a study of blood T cells in healthy people across ages. In the study overall: About one barcoded beta molecule was captured per two T cells (by template switching).

Study-wide results and caveats: In older individuals, TCR beta diversity per million T cells was lower, falling roughly linearly with age.

The CDR3 is 16 amino acids. Trimming took off 6 bases at V and 1 base at J, with 16 bases between the two ends. In germline, CDR1 is SGHVS, CDR2 FQNEAQ. The same sample was also studied in work on T cells of mothers and their children.

This sequence joins TRBV7-8 and TRBJ2-1; D is unresolved. Material for sequencing was blood. The clonotype comes from a woman in her 40s in good health. Written as DNA, the CDR3 is TGTGCCAGCAGGGCGCCGCCGCGCTTTTCCTACAATGAGCAGTTCTTC. Amino acid sequence: CASRAPPRFSYNEQFF.